The TCR beta chain described here comes from a study of blood T cells in healthy people across ages. Overall study results and limits: Leaving the PBMCs unsorted stopped any conclusive comparison of naive versus antigen-experienced cells. CMV status of donors was not determined, possibly confounding expanded clonotype changes.

V lost 5 bases, J lost 11 bases, and 20 bases stayed unmatched. CDR1 and CDR2 (germline): SGHVS, FQNEAQ. This CDR3 has 16 residues. The sample providers were healthy Caucasian people from Russia, aged roughly 6 to 95. Details on this clonotype: Its specificity is not known.

PCR was performed a second time for about 6 to 12 cycles using a sample-barcoded 5' primer and a J-beta primer mix. Each CDR3 protein gets one entry after TCRdb re-called the 5' RACE reads with MiXCR. Among hundreds of thousands of distinct CDR3 sequences listed, around 26% were seen once. Sequenced sample: blood. The chain couples TRBV7-8 to TRBJ1-2; 7 nucleotides agree with TRBD1. The TCR comes from a woman at least 80 years old in good health. Here the CDR3 DNA reads TGTGCCAGCAGCACCCGGACACATAAGGGGGCGGTTGGGTACACCTTC. Protein sequence: CASSTRTHKGAVGYTF.